This T cell receptor (beta chain) was retrieved from a study of radiotherapy plus CTLA-4 blockade in lung cancer. Germline V gene data show CDR1 as SGHNT and CDR2 as YYREEE (reference sequence). V shed 4 bases and J 1 base; nucleotides not matched to a gene: 9. This CDR3 comprises 16 residues. In its sample, this clone was seen once. The antigen is undetermined. Notes on the study in general: The authors reported that early blood T cell clone dynamics, with interferon-beta, best predicted response. Radiotherapy with ipilimumab was followed by blood expansion of tumor-derived clones.

Data came from immunoSEQ multiplex PCR; TCRdb stores just in-frame clones and leaves some out. This table has 30,000 to 45,000 clones, 70% to 85% appearing once. The TCR was taken from a human donor with non-small cell lung cancer who had stable disease on radiotherapy plus ipilimumab. The specimen comprised peripheral blood, sampled from a patient treated with radiotherapy plus ipilimumab. This chain links TRBV5-4 with TRBJ1-1; 8 nucleotides match TRBD1. CDR3 in DNA: TGTGCCAGCAGCACTCAGGGGGCGCAGGGGAACACTGAAGCTTTCTTT. Amino acid sequence: CASSTQGAQGNTEAFF.